Below, 4 T cell receptor beta chains from the same sample are listed, as sequenced in a study of human T cells and chemical hapten exposure. The time point denotes: pre-sensitization, week 0. Stated treatment: therapeutic diphenylcyclopropenone sensitization with weekly scalp DPC. TCRdb used MiXCR to reprocess the RACE reads, holding one entry per CDR3 protein. This sample has tens of thousands of distinct CDR3 sequences, with less than 15% found just once. Sequences were derived from whole blood, sampled in connection with sensitization to the hapten diphenylcyclopropenone (DPC). The source is a woman aged 45 to 65 with alopecia areata. Some clones in this sample may be carry-over from other donors' samples.

This clonotype has at least ten counts. This chain links TRBV13 with TRBJ1-2, with D possibly TRBD1 on 5 matching bases. Germline V gene lookup returns CDR1 PRHDT and CDR2 FYEKMQ (reference sequence). V was clipped by 5 bases and J by 5 bases, with 9 bases between them. The CDR3 is 12 amino acids. The CDR3, as DNA: TGTGCCAGCAGCCAGGACATTTATGGCTACACCTTC. Translation: CASSQDIYGYTF.

This clonotype was seen a handful of times. J is TRBJ2-7 and V is TRBV6-5; D perhaps matches TRBD1 (5 bases). CDR1 and CDR2 (germline): MNHEY, SVGAGI. Trimming removed 0 bases from V and 3 bases from J, with 15 bases in between. The CDR3 has 16 residues. The CDR3 DNA is TGTGCCAGCAGTTACTCGATTCTAGGGGCCCTCTACGAGCAGTACTTC. Translating gives CASSYSILGALYEQYF.

The chain carries TRBV11-2 and TRBJ2-5; 12 nucleotides match TRBD2. Trimming removed 3 bases from V and 5 bases from J; junction bases left unmatched: 7. CDR1 is SGHAT, CDR2 FQNNGV, per germline. The CDR3 spans 16 residues. CDR3 residues: CASSFRLAGVGETQYF. The CDR3 DNA sequence: TGTGCCAGCAGCTTCCGACTAGCGGGAGTGGGGGAGACCCAGTACTTC. Complete variable domain (other parts from reference TRBV11-2 and TRBJ2-5): EAGVAQSPRYKIIEKRQSVAFWCNPISGHATLYWYQQILGQGPKLLIQFQNNGVVDDSQLPKDRFSAERLKGVDSTLKIQPAKLEDSAVYLCASSFRLAGVGETQYFGPGTRLLVL.

The chain links TRBV28 to TRBJ2-7; no clear D gene. Germline CDR1 and CDR2: MDHEN and SYDVKM. The CDR3 totals 12 residues. Between the trimmed V and J ends, which lost 5 bases and 6 bases, there was a span of 11 bases. CDR3 residues: CASSPRRSEQYF. CDR3 nucleotide sequence: TGTGCCAGCAGTCCCCGACGATCCGAGCAGTACTTC.